The 11 T cell receptor beta chains in this list originate from one sample, sequenced in a study of cytotoxic CD8 clonotypes in ibrutinib-treated CLL. TCRdb's copy holds only in-frame clones and misses some; the assay was immunoSEQ multiplex PCR. The repertoire holds 150,000 or so clones, with about four fifths as singletons. Specimen: PBMCs, collected after 12 months of ibrutinib treatment. These receptors came from a human donor with chronic lymphocytic leukemia.

The CDR3 DNA sequence: TGTGCCAGTAGTAAAGACAGGGCCACCTACAATGAGCAGTTCTTC. The encoded protein is CASSKDRATYNEQFF. The chain links TRBV5-4 to TRBJ2-1; 7 positions agree with TRBD1. From germline, CDR1 is SGHNT and CDR2 YYREEE (reference sequence). V dropped 8 bases and J dropped 2; count of bases not matched to a gene: 10. CDR3 length equals 15 residues.

The chain has TRBV27 and TRBJ2-3; unclear D gene. This CDR3 comprises 14 residues. Trimming shortened V by 3 bases and J by 1 base, and 8 bases separated the two germline ends. Germline V gives CDR1 MNHEY, CDR2 SMNVEV (reference sequence). CDR3 sequence reads: CASSLSQGTDTQYF. For the CDR3, the DNA is TGTGCCAGCAGTTTGTCCCAAGGCACAGATACGCAGTATTTT.

This chain joins TRBV23-1 and TRBJ1-1; TRBD1 matches at 8 bases. TRBV23-1 is an open reading frame, and its role is uncertain. Trimming at V came to 3 bases and at J to 2 bases, leaving 5 bases not matched to a gene. This CDR3 is 15 amino acids long. CDR3 in DNA: TGCGCCAGCAGTCAGAGCAGGGGGCGAAACACTGAAGCTTTCTTT. Protein sequence: CASSQSRGRNTEAFF.

About this clone: The sample carries other DNA sequences with the same CDR3. The J gene is TRBJ2-7, the V gene TRBV5-1; D call uncertain. The germline V and J ends were trimmed by 1 base and 0 bases, with 2 bases remaining between them. CDR3 length: 12 amino acids. Germline CDR1 and CDR2: SGHRS and YFSETQ. CDR3 in amino acids: CASSLPSYEQYF. In DNA, the CDR3 is TGCGCCAGCAGCTTGCCCTCCTACGAGCAGTACTTC.

The CDR3 coding sequence is TGTGCCAGCAGTGAAAGGGTTAGCACAGATACGCAGTATTTT. Encoded protein: CASSERVSTDTQYF. The rearrangement joins TRBV2 to TRBJ2-3; D is ambiguous. The CDR3 has 14 amino acids. From germline, CDR1 is SNHLY and CDR2 FYNNEI. V gave up 2 bases and J gave up 0 bases, with 6 bases separating them.

The chain links TRBV9 to TRBJ2-1; possible D gene TRBD2, 6 bases. V was cut by 4 bases and J by 1 base, with 15 bases left in between. Germline V CDR1 and CDR2: SGDLS, YYNGEE. The CDR3 has 16 amino acids. CDR3 loop: CASSLSGGNSYNEQFF. The DNA of the CDR3 is TGTGCCAGCAGCCTTAGTGGCGGGAATTCCTACAATGAGCAGTTCTTC.

The genes are TRBV27 and TRBJ2-1, with D possibly being TRBD1 (6 bases). Trimming left V 5 bases short and J 12 bases short, with 17 bases between. CDR1 is MNHEY, CDR2 SMNVEV, per germline (reference sequence). The length of the CDR3 is 13 residues. The CDR3: CASSPHRDPGQFF. CDR3 nucleotides: TGTGCCAGCAGTCCCCACAGGGATCCAGGGCAGTTCTTC.

This chain links TRBV25-1 with TRBJ2-1; D is possibly TRBD1 or TRBD2 (6 bases each). This CDR3 region has 15 residues. V gave up 3 bases and J gave up 8 bases, with 17 bases separating them. Germline V CDR1 and CDR2: MGHDK, SYGVNS. The CDR3 loop reads CASSDHSGRGYEQFF. CDR3 coding DNA: TGTGCCAGCAGTGATCATAGCGGAAGGGGGTATGAGCAGTTCTTC.

This clone occurred a few times. This rearrangement joins TRBV2 to TRBJ1-1; 9 nucleotides match TRBD1. CDR3 length equals 15 residues. Germline-derived CDR1 and CDR2 are SNHLY and FYNNEI. The J segment lost 4 bases and the V segment lost 4 bases, leaving 7 bases of the junction unmatched. As DNA, the CDR3 is TGTGCCAGCAGTGGACACAGGGGGCCGAGCACTGAAGCTTTCTTT. This encodes CASSGHRGPSTEAFF. Variable domain in full (rest from reference TRBV2 and TRBJ1-1): EPEVTQTPSHQVTQMGQEVILRCVPISNHLYFYWYRQILGQKVEFLVSFYNNEISEKSEIFDDQFSVERPDGSNFTLKIRSTKLEDSAMYFCASSGHRGPSTEAFFGQGTRLTVV.

The chain uses TRBV10-3 and TRBJ2-7; D call uncertain. Trimming left V 6 bases short and J 5 bases short, with 14 bases between. Germline values: CDR1 ENHRY, CDR2 SYGVKD. The CDR3 loop spans 13 amino acids. The chain's CDR3 is CAISGSLVHEQYF. The CDR3 nucleotides read TGTGCCATCAGCGGCAGCCTAGTCCACGAGCAGTACTTC.

This clone was detected a few times. The chain employs TRBV9 and TRBJ2-1; no reliable D call. Germline assignment: CDR1 SGDLS and CDR2 YYNGEE. The CDR3 length is 12 residues. Trimming removed 0 bases at V and 9 bases at J, with 7 bases between. The CDR3 spells CASSVDLVEQFF. CDR3 nucleotides: TGTGCCAGCAGCGTAGATCTAGTTGAGCAGTTCTTC. Full variable domain (remainder filled in from reference TRBV9 and TRBJ2-1): DSGVTQTPKHLITATGQRVTLRCSPRSGDLSVYWYQQSLDQGLQFLIQYYNGEERAKGNILERFSAQQFPDLHSELNLSSLELGDSALYFCASSVDLVEQFFGPGTRLTVL.